The rows below give T cell receptor beta chains drawn from one sample of a study of cytomegalovirus exposure and HLA in healthy donors. The data were produced by immunoSEQ multiplex PCR, yet TCRdb's version contains in-frame clones alone and is incomplete. Of about 160,000 clones in the sample, approximately 87% are singletons; the top ten hold roughly 5.7%. Material for sequencing was PBMCs. These receptors were taken from a woman in her 30s in good health and CMV-seronegative. The CDR3 runs from the conserved cysteine through the conserved F or W. D genes are given only for firm matches. Clone size is not always given. Where it is, it says once, few, many or a class for expanded clones.

V: TRBV5-1; J: TRBJ2-7; size: .; D: TRBD1; DNA: TGCGCCAGCAGCCCGGACAGGGGTTCCTACGAGCAGTACTTC; CDR3: CASSPDRGSYEQYF
V: TRBV5-1; J: TRBJ1-4; size: .; D: .; DNA: TGCGCCAGCAGCTTGGAGGGGGGGCGTGAAAAACTGTTTTTT; CDR3: CASSLEGGREKLFF
V: TRBV19; J: TRBJ1-5; size: .; D: TRBD1; DNA: TGTGCCAGTAGGACAGGGAGGCAGCCCCAGCATTTT; CDR3: CASRTGRQPQHF
V: TRBV2; J: TRBJ1-4; size: .; D: .; DNA: TGTGCCAGCAGTGAAGTGGGGGCCCCAACTAATGAAAAACTGTTTTTT; CDR3: CASSEVGAPTNEKLFF
V: TRBV9; J: TRBJ1-6; size: .; D: .; DNA: TGTGCCAGCAGCGGTGGAGGGGGTAATAATTCACCCCTCCACTTT; CDR3: CASSGGGGNNSPLHF
V: TRBV15; J: TRBJ2-7; size: once; D: .; DNA: TGTGCCACCAGCAAAGGGGTGGGCTCCTACGAGCAGTACTTC; CDR3: CATSKGVGSYEQYF
V: TRBV11-2; J: TRBJ2-1; size: .; D: .; DNA: TGTGCCAGCAGGAATCACGGGGCCCTGCGGGAGCAGTTCTTC; CDR3: CASRNHGALREQFF
V: TRBV27; J: TRBJ2-7; size: once; D: TRBD1; DNA: TGTGCCAGCAGTTTCGGGACAGGGCCCTACGAGCAGTACTTC; CDR3: CASSFGTGPYEQYF
V: TRBV5-5; J: TRBJ2-1; size: .; D: TRBD2; DNA: TGTGCCAGCAGCTTGGTCCTAGCGGGATATGAGCAGTTCTTC; CDR3: CASSLVLAGYEQFF
V: TRBV28; J: TRBJ2-7; size: .; D: TRBD2; DNA: TGTGCCAGCAGTTTCCAACTAGCGGGAGGGCCGTCCTACGAGCAGTACTTC; CDR3: CASSFQLAGGPSYEQYF
V: TRBV30; J: TRBJ1-4; size: .; D: .; DNA: TGTGCCTGGAGTGCCCAGGGTACTGAAAAACTGTTTTTT; CDR3: CAWSAQGTEKLFF
V: TRBV4-2; J: TRBJ2-1; size: .; D: TRBD2; DNA: TGTGCCAGCAGCCAAGAGGGTCGGGGGGTCTCCTACAATGAGCAGTTCTTC; CDR3: CASSQEGRGVSYNEQFF
V: TRBV7-2; J: TRBJ2-5; size: .; D: .; DNA: TGTGCCAGCAGCTTTAATTGGGGACCCCGGGAGACCCAGTACTTC; CDR3: CASSFNWGPRETQYF
V: TRBV7-8; J: TRBJ2-3; size: .; D: .; DNA: TGTGCCAGCAGCTTTACAGATACGCAGTATTTT; CDR3: CASSFTDTQYF
V: TRBV5-4; J: TRBJ1-2; size: few; D: .; DNA: TGTGCCAGCAGCGCTGGACAGTCAGGAGGCTATGGCTACACCTTC; CDR3: CASSAGQSGGYGYTF
V: TRBV7-9; J: TRBJ1-2; size: .; D: .; DNA: TGTGCCAGCAGCTTAGGGCAGGTGGAGTACACCTTC; CDR3: CASSLGQVEYTF
V: TRBV29-1; J: TRBJ2-1; size: .; D: .; DNA: TGCAGCCCCCGCTTTATTGGACAGAGCTCCTACAATGAGCAGTTCTTC; CDR3: CSPRFIGQSSYNEQFF
V: TRBV7-3; J: TRBJ2-1; size: .; D: .; DNA: TGTGCCAGCAGCTTAAACCTAAAAGACGAGCAGTTCTTC; CDR3: CASSLNLKDEQFF
V: TRBV5-4; J: TRBJ1-6; size: .; D: .; DNA: TGTGCCAGCAGCTTGTACACTACCCATTCACCCCTCCACTTT; CDR3: CASSLYTTHSPLHF
V: TRBV10-2; J: TRBJ2-3; size: .; D: TRBD2; DNA: TGCGCCAGCAGGACTAGCGTCCCCACAGATACGCAGTATTTT; CDR3: CASRTSVPTDTQYF
V: TRBV7-9; J: TRBJ2-5; size: .; D: TRBD1; DNA: TGTGCCGTGGACAGGGCCCAAGAGACCCAGTACTTC; CDR3: CAVDRAQETQYF
V: TRBV18; J: TRBJ1-2; size: .; D: .; DNA: TGTGCCAGCTCACCGTCACAGGAAACCCCGAGGGGCTATGGCTACACCTTC; CDR3: CASSPSQETPRGYGYTF
V: TRBV4-3; J: TRBJ2-7; size: .; D: .; DNA: TGCGCCAGCAGCCAAGATGTTGCTAGCGAGAGCTCCTACGAGCAGTACTTC; CDR3: CASSQDVASESSYEQYF
V: TRBV10-3; J: TRBJ1-2; size: .; D: .; DNA: TGTGCCATCGAGGCAGGGCCCCCTAACTATGGCTACACCTTC; CDR3: CAIEAGPPNYGYTF
V: TRBV9; J: TRBJ1-4; size: .; D: .; DNA: TGTGCCAGCACCCCGGGACTGTTTAATGAAAAACTGTTTTTT; CDR3: CASTPGLFNEKLFF
V: TRBV4-1; J: TRBJ2-2; size: .; D: .; DNA: TGCGCCAGCAGCCAAGATCCCAGGGTTGAAGTCTTAACCGGGGAGCTGTTTTTT; CDR3: CASSQDPRVEVLTGELFF
V: TRBV7-2; J: TRBJ2-7; size: few; D: TRBD1; DNA: TGTGCCAGCAGCTTAGATGGCAGGGGGTCCTACGAGCAGTACTTC; CDR3: CASSLDGRGSYEQYF
V: TRBV7-2; J: TRBJ2-7; size: .; D: TRBD1; DNA: TGTGCCAGCAGCCCCTTTGGGACAGGGGGCCCCGAGCAGTACTTC; CDR3: CASSPFGTGGPEQYF
V: TRBV7-9; J: TRBJ2-1; size: .; D: TRBD2; DNA: TGTGCCAGCAGCTTAAGGGGCGGGGGTAACAATGAGCAGTTCTTC; CDR3: CASSLRGGGNNEQFF
V: TRBV15; J: TRBJ1-2; size: .; D: .; DNA: TGTGCCACCAGCAGAGATCGTATAGGCTACACCTTC; CDR3: CATSRDRIGYTF
V: TRBV4-1; J: TRBJ1-1; size: .; D: .; DNA: TGCGCCAGCAGCCAAGCGGGGTGGTGGACTGAAGCTTTCTTT; CDR3: CASSQAGWWTEAFF
V: TRBV5-1; J: TRBJ1-2; size: .; D: .; DNA: TGCGCCAGCAGCTACGGGACATTCAACTATGGCTACACCTTC; CDR3: CASSYGTFNYGYTF
V: TRBV19; J: TRBJ1-1; size: .; D: .; DNA: TGTGCCAGTAGATTTTCAGGGGAGGTCGCTGAAGCTTTCTTT; CDR3: CASRFSGEVAEAFF
V: TRBV4-1; J: TRBJ1-6; size: .; D: .; DNA: TGCGCCAGCAGCCAAGACGCTGTTAACACTTATGGATCACCCCTCCACTTT; CDR3: CASSQDAVNTYGSPLHF
V: TRBV12-5; J: TRBJ2-3; size: .; D: TRBD2; DNA: TGTGCTAGTGGGGTAGCGGGGGGGCCCGGAGATACGCAGTATTTT; CDR3: CASGVAGGPGDTQYF
V: TRBV6-5; J: TRBJ2-4; size: .; D: TRBD1; DNA: TGTGCCAGCAGTTACGGGTTAGGGGGCGAAAACATTCAGTACTTC; CDR3: CASSYGLGGENIQYF
V: TRBV4-1; J: TRBJ2-2; size: .; D: TRBD2; DNA: TGCGCCAGCAGCCACCCGGGACTAGCGGCTACCGGGGAGCTGTTTTTT; CDR3: CASSHPGLAATGELFF
V: TRBV6-5; J: TRBJ2-1; size: .; D: TRBD2; DNA: TGTGCCAGCAGCCGCGGACTAGCGGAGCTCAATGAGCAGTTCTTC; CDR3: CASSRGLAELNEQFF
V: TRBV2; J: TRBJ1-1; size: .; D: .; DNA: TGTGCCAGCAGTGACAGGCTGATGAACACTGAAGCTTTCTTT; CDR3: CASSDRLMNTEAFF
V: TRBV5-1; J: TRBJ2-7; size: .; D: .; DNA: TGCGCCAGCAGCTTGGGGTGGACGGATAGCTCCTACGAGCAGTACTTC; CDR3: CASSLGWTDSSYEQYF
V: TRBV6-5; J: TRBJ2-3; size: .; D: TRBD2; DNA: TGTGCCAGCAGTACGGGACTATCGGATACGCAGTATTTT; CDR3: CASSTGLSDTQYF
V: TRBV7-9; J: TRBJ1-5; size: .; D: .; DNA: TGTGCCAGCAGCTTTGACGGCGACCATCAGCCCCAGCATTTT; CDR3: CASSFDGDHQPQHF
V: TRBV6-5; J: TRBJ1-5; size: .; D: TRBD1; DNA: TGTGCCAGCAGTCCAGCCGGGACAGGGTTGCAGCCCCAGCATTTT; CDR3: CASSPAGTGLQPQHF
V: TRBV10-3; J: TRBJ1-1; size: .; D: .; DNA: TGTGCCATCAGGAGACAGGTGATGAACACTGAAGCTTTCTTT; CDR3: CAIRRQVMNTEAFF
V: TRBV5-4; J: TRBJ1-2; size: .; D: TRBD1; DNA: TGTGCCAGCAGCGCAGGACAGGGGGTAAAGCCCATCTATGGCTACACCTTC; CDR3: CASSAGQGVKPIYGYTF
V: TRBV6-5; J: TRBJ2-2; size: .; D: .; DNA: TGTGCCAGCAGTTACTCCGGCGGGATCGGGGAGCTGTTTTTT; CDR3: CASSYSGGIGELFF
V: TRBV9; J: TRBJ1-5; size: .; D: .; DNA: TGTGCCAGCAGCGTAGGTGGTAGCAATCAGCCCCAGCATTTT; CDR3: CASSVGGSNQPQHF
V: TRBV7-2; J: TRBJ2-3; size: .; D: TRBD2; DNA: TGTGCCAGCAGTACGACTAGCGGGGGGGCCCATTGGACAGATACGCAGTATTTT; CDR3: CASSTTSGGAHWTDTQYF
V: TRBV7-2; J: TRBJ1-5; size: .; D: .; DNA: TGTGCCAGCAGCTTAACTGGGGCAATTCAGCCCCAGCATTTT; CDR3: CASSLTGAIQPQHF
V: TRBV6-1; J: TRBJ2-7; size: .; D: .; DNA: TGTGCCAGCAGTGAAGTCAGGGCCTACGAGCAGTACTTC; CDR3: CASSEVRAYEQYF
V: TRBV6-6; J: TRBJ2-1; size: .; D: .; DNA: TGTGCCAGCAGTCCCCGGGGATACAATGAGCAGTTCTTC; CDR3: CASSPRGYNEQFF
V: TRBV9; J: TRBJ1-2; size: .; D: .; DNA: TGTGCCAGCAGCCCAAACTCCCTGGGGACGGTTTATGGCTACACCTTC; CDR3: CASSPNSLGTVYGYTF
V: TRBV11-1; J: TRBJ2-7; size: .; D: TRBD2; DNA: TGTGCCAGCAGCTTAGCTCCAGCGGGGGGTTACGAGCAGTACTTC; CDR3: CASSLAPAGGYEQYF
V: TRBV5-1; J: TRBJ2-1; size: .; D: .; DNA: TGCGCCAGCAGCTTGCCCGGGGACAATGAGCAGTTCTTC; CDR3: CASSLPGDNEQFF